Below are 6 T cell receptor beta chains sequenced from a single sample in a study of cytomegalovirus exposure and HLA in healthy donors (dated by TCRdb to 2015 to 2018). Library construction relied on the immunoSEQ multiplex PCR assay. In TCRdb, the immuneACCESS table is reduced to in-frame sequences with V and J assigned. These tables do not hold every clone; where another copy was compared, an unresolved V gene accounts for under half, and the others remain unexplained. The sample yields 250,000 or so clones; approximately 87% were counted once. The top ten clonotypes cover less than 3% of the sample. Sequenced input: PBMCs. Receptor source: a man aged 18-30 years in good health and CMV-seronegative.

The chain couples TRBV28 to TRBJ1-5, with D tentatively TRBD1 (5 bases). With 3 bases removed from V and 5 bases from J, the gap between germline ends came to 17 bases. This CDR3 contains 16 residues. Looked up from germline, CDR1 is MDHEN and CDR2 is SYDVKM. This chain's CDR3 is CASSFRNRIPYQPQHF. As DNA, the CDR3 is TGTGCCAGCAGTTTTAGGAACAGGATCCCCTATCAGCCCCAGCATTTT.

V usage is TRBV6-6 and J usage is TRBJ2-1; TRBD1 aligns across 7 bases. V dropped 10 bases and J dropped 9; count of bases not matched to a gene: 12. Germline assignment: CDR1 MNHNY and CDR2 SVGAGI (reference sequence). The CDR3 spans 13 residues. The CDR3 reads CATSPTGFGEQFF. Written as DNA, the CDR3 is TGTGCCACCTCCCCGACAGGGTTCGGTGAGCAGTTCTTC.

This chain connects TRBV6-1 to TRBJ2-1; TRBD1 matches 7 bases. The length of the CDR3 is 14 residues. The germline gives CDR1 MNHNS, CDR2 SASEGT. The junction had 16 bases not matched to a gene; V was cut back by 5 bases and J by 15 bases. DNA for the CDR3: TGTGCCAGCAGTCCTCGCCCACAGGGGTCTATGGCGTTCTTC. This sequence encodes CASSPRPQGSMAFF.

The V gene is TRBV28, the J gene TRBJ1-1; D possibly corresponds to TRBD1 (5 bases). This CDR3 has 11 amino acids. Germline V gene lookup returns CDR1 MDHEN and CDR2 SYDVKM. V was clipped by 6 bases and J by 8 bases, with 10 bases between them. CDR3 in amino acids: CASSWTREAFF. CDR3 bases: TGTGCCAGCAGCTGGACACGCGAAGCTTTCTTT.

CDR3 loop: CASSRRVDNGYTF. In DNA form, the CDR3 reads TGTGCCAGCAGCCGGAGGGTGGATAATGGCTACACCTTC. The chain joins TRBV28 to TRBJ1-2; D gene uncertain. This CDR3 has 13 residues. The V end was cut by 6 bases, the J end by 6 bases, with 14 bases between. The germline CDR1 and CDR2 sequences are MDHEN and SYDVKM.

CDR3 residues: CASSHGNTEAFF. DNA for the CDR3: TGTGCCAGCAGCCACGGTAACACTGAAGCTTTCTTT. The chain joins TRBV11-2 to TRBJ1-1; D is ambiguous. Trimming shortened V by 5 bases and J by 2 bases, and 6 bases separated the two germline ends. The CDR3 consists of 12 residues. Germline-derived CDR1 and CDR2 are SGHAT and FQNNGV.